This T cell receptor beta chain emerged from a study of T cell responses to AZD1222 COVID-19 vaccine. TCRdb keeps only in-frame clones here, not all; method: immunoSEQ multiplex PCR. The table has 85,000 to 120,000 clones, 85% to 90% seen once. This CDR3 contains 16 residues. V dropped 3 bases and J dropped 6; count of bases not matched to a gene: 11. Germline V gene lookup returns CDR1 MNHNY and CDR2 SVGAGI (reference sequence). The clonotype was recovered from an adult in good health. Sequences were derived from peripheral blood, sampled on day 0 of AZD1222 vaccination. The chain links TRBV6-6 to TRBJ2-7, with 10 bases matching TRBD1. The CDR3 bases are TGTGCCAGCAGTTATTACCAAACCGGGACAGGGGTCGAGCAGTACTTC. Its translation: CASSYYQTGTGVEQYF.